The following is a T cell receptor (beta chain) sequence with its context. Deletions cut 0 bases from V and 4 bases from J, with 9 bases between. This CDR3 region has 15 residues. The germline gives CDR1 LGHNA, CDR2 YSLEER. RNA in amounts of roughly 0.5 to 1 ug was reverse transcribed with random hexamers. From the immunoSEQ multiplex PCR reads, TCRdb called clonotypes with MiXCR, one entry per CDR3 protein. The sample includes about 300,000 distinct CDR3 sequences, 75% to 85% of them seen just once. The sample comes from a study of CD8 T cells in Susac syndrome. Peripheral blood CD8+ and CD4+ T cells were profiled by TCR beta sequencing. Relapsing-remitting disease, either stable or active, was present in the treatment-naive patients who were the multiple sclerosis controls.

Material for sequencing was CD8+ T cells from PBMCs. The sequence was obtained from a human donor with multiple sclerosis. V gene TRBV4-3 combines with J gene TRBJ1-4, with unresolved D. For the CDR3, the DNA is TGCGCCAGCAGCCAAGACAGGCCCTTTAATGAAAAACTGTTTTTT. Translation gives CASSQDRPFNEKLFF.